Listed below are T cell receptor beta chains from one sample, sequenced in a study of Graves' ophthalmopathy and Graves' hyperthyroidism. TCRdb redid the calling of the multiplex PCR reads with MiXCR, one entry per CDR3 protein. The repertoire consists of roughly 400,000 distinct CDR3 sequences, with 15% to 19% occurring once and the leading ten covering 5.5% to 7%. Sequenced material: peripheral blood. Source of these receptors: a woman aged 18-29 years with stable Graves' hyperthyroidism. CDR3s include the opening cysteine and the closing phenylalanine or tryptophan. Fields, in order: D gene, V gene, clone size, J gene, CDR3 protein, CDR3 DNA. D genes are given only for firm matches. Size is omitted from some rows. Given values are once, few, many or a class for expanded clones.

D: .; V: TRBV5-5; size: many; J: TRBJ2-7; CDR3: CASSALLGRGYEQYF; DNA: TGTGCCAGCAGCGCGCTACTCGGCAGGGGCTACGAGCAGTACTTC
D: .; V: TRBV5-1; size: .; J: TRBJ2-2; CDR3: CASSPVDTNTGELFF; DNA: TGCGCCAGCAGCCCAGTGGATACGAACACCGGGGAGCTGTTTTTT
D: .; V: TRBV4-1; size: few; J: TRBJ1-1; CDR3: CASSQGVIRGDTEAFF; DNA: TGCGCCAGCAGCCAAGGAGTAATCCGGGGGGACACTGAAGCTTTCTTT
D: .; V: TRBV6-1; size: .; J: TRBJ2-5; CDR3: CASSHRGAPLETQYF; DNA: TGTGCCAGCAGCCACCGGGGGGCCCCCCTTGAGACCCAGTACTTC
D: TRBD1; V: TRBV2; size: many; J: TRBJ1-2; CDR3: CASIQGAFGYTF; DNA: TGTGCCAGCATCCAGGGGGCTTTCGGCTACACCTTC
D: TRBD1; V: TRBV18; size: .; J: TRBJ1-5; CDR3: CASSGGQGVGKSNQPQHF; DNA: TGTGCCAGCTCAGGGGGACAGGGGGTCGGGAAGAGCAATCAGCCCCAGCATTTT
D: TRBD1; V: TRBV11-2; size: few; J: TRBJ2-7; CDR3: CASSSRQGYYEQYF; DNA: TGTGCCAGCAGCTCCCGACAGGGCTACTACGAGCAGTACTTC
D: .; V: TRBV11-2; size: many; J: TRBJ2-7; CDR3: CASSLVPGNYEQYF; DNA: TGTGCCAGCAGCTTAGTTCCAGGGAACTACGAGCAGTACTTC
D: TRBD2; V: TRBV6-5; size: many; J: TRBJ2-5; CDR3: CASSYETRQRGQETQYF; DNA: TGTGCCAGCAGTTACGAAACCCGCCAGCGGGGGCAAGAGACCCAGTACTTC
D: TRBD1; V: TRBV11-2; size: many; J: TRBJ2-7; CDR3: CASSTDRNSYEQYF; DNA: TGTGCCAGCTCCACGGACAGGAATTCCTACGAGCAGTACTTC
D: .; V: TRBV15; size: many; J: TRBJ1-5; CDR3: CATSRDEGSNQPQHF; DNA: TGTGCCACCAGCAGAGACGAGGGTAGCAATCAGCCCCAGCATTTT
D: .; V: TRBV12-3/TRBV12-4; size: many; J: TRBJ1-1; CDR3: CASSFKGDTEAFF; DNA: TGTGCCAGCTCCTTTAAGGGTGACACTGAAGCTTTCTTT
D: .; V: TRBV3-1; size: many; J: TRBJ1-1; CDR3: CASSQDWGGTEAFF; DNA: TGTGCCAGCAGCCAAGATTGGGGTGGCACTGAAGCTTTCTTT